This T cell receptor (beta chain) was sequenced during a study of shared clonotypes between healthy human individuals. Turning to the study itself: The study used three CD4 naive, three CD4 memory, two CD8 naive and one CD8 memory plate per donor.

Trimming shortened V by 2 bases and J by 3 bases, and 11 bases separated the two germline ends. The germline CDR1 and CDR2 sequences are SGHNT and YYREEE (reference sequence). This CDR3 has 14 amino acids. Sequenced by immunoSEQ multiplex PCR; TCRdb stores in-frame clones only, minus some. This sample has 550,000 to 700,000 clones, with roughly 73% found just once. Study findings and constraints: Lower generation probabilities were found for non-shared clonotypes than for those shared by all four donors.

For this clone: The antigen is not known.

The healthy adult donors were HIV-negative and reported no recent acute infections or vaccinations. Division of CD4+ cells produced a CD45RA+ naive subset and a CD45RA-negative memory subset. The TCR originated in a woman aged 25 to 39 in good health. The sample consisted of memory CD4+ T cells sorted from blood. As to subset: CD45RA-negative fraction. The V call is TRBV5-4, the J call TRBJ2-5, with TRBD1 as a possible D gene (5 bases). CDR3 nucleotides: TGTGCCAGCAGCTTAGTGGCAGGGAAAGAGACCCAGTACTTC. This sequence encodes CASSLVAGKETQYF.